The present entry profiles one T cell receptor (beta chain) with its context. This sample was included in a study of blood T cell repertoires in COVID-19. Trimming left V 5 bases short and J 3 bases short, with 14 bases between. Looked up from germline, CDR1 is MNHEY and CDR2 is SVGEGT. This CDR3 region has 14 residues. The authors' processing: Counts of nucleated cells, estimated from reference gene primer amplification, were obtained. Sequenced by immunoSEQ multiplex PCR; TCRdb stores in-frame clones only, minus some. The DNA was the basis for D and trimming; V, J and clone size are from that table. This sample has about 33,000 clones; about 91% occur once, and the top ten carry about 6.3%.

The V gene is TRBV6-2 or TRBV6-3, the J gene TRBJ2-7; TRBD1 might be the D (6 bases). This TCR was sampled from a human donor in a cohort sampled during active COVID-19. The source material was peripheral blood. CDR3 region: CASSTGWTVYEQYF. In DNA, the CDR3 is TGTGCCAGCAGTACCGGGTGGACAGTCTACGAGCAGTACTTC.